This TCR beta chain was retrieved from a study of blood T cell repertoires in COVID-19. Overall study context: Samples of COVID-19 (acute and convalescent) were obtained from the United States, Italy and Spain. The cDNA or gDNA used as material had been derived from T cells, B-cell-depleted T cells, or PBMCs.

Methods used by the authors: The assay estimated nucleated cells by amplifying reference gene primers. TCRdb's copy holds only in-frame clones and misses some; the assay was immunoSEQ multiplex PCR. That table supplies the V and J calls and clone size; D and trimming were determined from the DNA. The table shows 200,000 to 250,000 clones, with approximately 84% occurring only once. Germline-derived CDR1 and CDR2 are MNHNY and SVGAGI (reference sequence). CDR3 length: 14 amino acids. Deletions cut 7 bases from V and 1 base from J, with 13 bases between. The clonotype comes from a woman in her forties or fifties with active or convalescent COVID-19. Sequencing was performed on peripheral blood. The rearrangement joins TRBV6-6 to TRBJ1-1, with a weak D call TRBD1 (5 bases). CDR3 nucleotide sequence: TGTGCCAGCATCGGAGGGACGCGGAACACTGAAGCTTTCTTT. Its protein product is CASIGGTRNTEAFF.